The 25 T cell receptor beta chains presented below share a single source sample, sequenced in a study of cytomegalovirus exposure and HLA in healthy donors. 13 Jbeta primers and 60 Vbeta primers were used for the PCR. Profiled with immunoSEQ multiplex PCR; TCRdb holds only in-frame clones, not every one. The data hold 200,000 to 250,000 clones, with about 78% observed a single time. Sequencing input: PBMCs. The receptors come from a male donor in good health and CMV-seronegative.

The rearrangement joins TRBV30 to TRBJ2-3; 7 positions match TRBD1. Germline V gives CDR1 GTSNPN, CDR2 SVGIG (reference sequence). The CDR3 totals 16 residues. V gave up 3 bases and J gave up 0 bases; unmatched junction bases: 9. DNA for the CDR3: TGTGCCTGGAGCCCAAACAGGGGTGGAAGCACAGATACGCAGTATTTT. Its translation is CAWSPNRGGSTDTQYF. Supplemented by reference TRBV30 and TRBJ2-3, the full variable domain reads SQTIHQWPATLVQPVGSPLSLECTVEGTSNPNLYWYRQAAGRGLQLLFYSVGIGQISSEVPQNLSASRPQDRQFILSSKKLLLSDSGFYLCAWSPNRGGSTDTQYFGPGTRLTVL.

The CDR3: CASSSAGLGTYEQYF. The CDR3 bases are TGCGCCAGCAGCTCAGCGGGACTGGGAACCTACGAGCAGTACTTC. The J gene is TRBJ2-7, the V gene TRBV5-1; 7 nucleotides agree with TRBD2. The germline V gene encodes CDR1 SGHRS and CDR2 YFSETQ. V lost 3 bases, J lost 2 bases, and 8 bases stayed unmatched. The length of the CDR3 is 15 residues.

This sequence joins TRBV2 and TRBJ1-5; D unresolved. This CDR3 spans 15 amino acids. The germline V and J ends were trimmed by 6 bases and 3 bases, with 15 bases remaining between them. CDR1 SNHLY and CDR2 FYNNEI come from the germline V gene. CDR3 residues: CASSPNNNPNQPQHF. In DNA form, the CDR3 reads TGTGCCAGCAGCCCCAACAATAACCCCAATCAGCCCCAGCATTTT.

This clone was found a few times. This chain joins TRBV13 and TRBJ1-1; a possible D gene is TRBD1 (5 bases). The germline V and J ends were trimmed by 1 base and 3 bases, with 12 bases remaining between them. The germline V gene encodes CDR1 PRHDT and CDR2 FYEKMQ (reference sequence). The CDR3 has 15 amino acids. The CDR3 coding sequence is TGTGCCAGCAGCTTAGAGGTAGGGGCCCACACTGAAGCTTTCTTT. Its translation is CASSLEVGAHTEAFF.

This clone was observed once. This chain joins TRBV6-4 and TRBJ2-1, with 10 bases identical to TRBD2. The V gene's germline CDR1 is MRHNA and CDR2 SNTAGT. Trimming at V came to 5 bases and at J to 5 bases, leaving 6 bases not matched to a gene. This CDR3 has 15 amino acids. The CDR3 reads CASSRTSGRDNEQFF. CDR3 coding DNA: TGTGCCAGCAGTCGGACTAGCGGTAGGGACAATGAGCAGTTCTTC.

The chain couples TRBV27 to TRBJ2-1; 10 bases are a match to TRBD2. Germline values: CDR1 MNHEY, CDR2 SMNVEV (reference sequence). Trimming took 7 bases from V and 6 from J; bases not matched to a gene: 15. The CDR3 covers 17 residues. The CDR3 sequence: CASKVGGLALFTNEQFF. CDR3 sequence (DNA): TGTGCCAGCAAGGTGGGGGGACTAGCGCTTTTTACCAATGAGCAGTTCTTC.

This chain joins TRBV4-1 and TRBJ1-2; D is ambiguous. Germline V gene lookup returns CDR1 MGHRA and CDR2 YSYEKL. Trimming pared 0 bases from V and 3 bases from J, leaving 14 bases between. The CDR3 spans 16 residues. The CDR3 loop is CASSQDRGVVHYGYTF. CDR3 in DNA: TGCGCCAGCAGCCAAGATCGGGGAGTAGTTCACTATGGCTACACCTTC.

This clone has a handful of counts. The chain joins TRBV21-1 to TRBJ2-2; TRBD1 is taken as the D call from the table, unchecked against the DNA. TRBV21-1 is assigned pseudogene status. There are 17 residues in the CDR3. The CDR3 DNA follows: TGTGCCAGCAGCGCAGAGACAGGGATCTTCAACACCGGGGAGCTGTTTTTT. The encoded protein is CASSAETGIFNTGELFF.

V and J are TRBV25-1 and TRBJ2-3, with 10 positions matching TRBD1. The length of the CDR3 is 14 residues. J gave up 6 bases and V 4 bases, and 4 bases lay outside the gene matches. CDR1 is MGHDK and CDR2 is SYGVNS in the germline V gene. CDR3 in amino acids: CASSAGTGADTQYF. The CDR3, as DNA: TGTGCCAGCAGTGCCGGGACAGGGGCCGATACGCAGTATTTT.

The chain couples TRBV29-1 to TRBJ2-7; TRBD2 is a possible D gene (6 bases). Germline values: CDR1 SQVTM, CDR2 ANQGSEA. V lost 3 bases and J 6 bases, leaving 9 bases between the germline ends. The CDR3 runs 11 residues. Here the CDR3 reads CSVELASEQYF. CDR3 nucleotide sequence: TGCAGCGTTGAGCTAGCGAGCGAGCAGTACTTC.

The chain couples TRBV6-6 to TRBJ1-1, with a weak D call TRBD1 (6 bases). CDR1 MNHNY and CDR2 SVGAGI come from the germline V gene (reference sequence). The CDR3 spans 13 residues. The V end lost 5 bases, the J end lost 2 bases, and 9 bases lay between the germline ends. The CDR3 nucleotides are TGTGCCAGCAGTAGGACAGCTAACACTGAAGCTTTCTTT. This encodes CASSRTANTEAFF.

This clone has just one count. The rearrangement links TRBV6-5 to TRBJ2-7; the match to TRBD1 covers 7 bases. This CDR3 is built from 15 residues. Germline CDR1 and CDR2: MNHEY and SVGAGI. V lost 2 bases and J lost 3; bases outside the gene matches: 7. The CDR3 sequence is CASSYKVTGSYEQYF. CDR3 DNA: TGTGCCAGCAGTTACAAAGTGACAGGGAGCTACGAGCAGTACTTC.

The gene calls are TRBV7-6 and TRBJ2-7; D call uncertain. The V end lost 5 bases, the J end lost 6 bases, and 11 bases lay between the germline ends. Germline V gene lookup returns CDR1 SGHVS and CDR2 FNYEAQ. The CDR3 extends over 12 amino acids. CDR3 amino acids: CASSPPGAEQYF. In DNA, the CDR3 is TGTGCCAGCAGCCCACCTGGAGCCGAGCAGTACTTC.

The chain joins TRBV19 to TRBJ2-1, with 11 positions matching TRBD2. Germline V CDR1 and CDR2: LNHDA, SQIVND (reference sequence). V lost 4 bases and J lost 5; bases outside the gene matches: 7. The CDR3 is made up of 16 amino acids. The CDR3 DNA reads TGTGCCAGTAGTACCCTCCTAGCGGGAGGTGACAATGAGCAGTTCTTC. Residues: CASSTLLAGGDNEQFF.

The rearrangement joins TRBV4-1 to TRBJ2-7, with no clear D. The CDR3 has 14 residues. In germline, CDR1 is MGHRA, CDR2 YSYEKL. Trimming took 1 base from V and 3 from J, leaving 10 bases between them. DNA for the CDR3: TGCGCCAGCAGCCAAGTGGAGCTCTTCTACGAGCAGTACTTC. This encodes CASSQVELFYEQYF.

This clone occurred a few times. DNA of the CDR3: TGTGCCAGCAGTGAACCGAGACAGGGGCTAATCTCCTACGAGCAGTACTTC. As protein: CASSEPRQGLISYEQYF. The J gene is TRBJ2-7, the V gene TRBV2; 8 nucleotides match TRBD1. V lost 2 bases, J lost 0 bases, and 9 bases stayed unmatched. The CDR3 loop spans 17 amino acids. Germline loops: CDR1 SNHLY, CDR2 FYNNEI. Full variable domain (outside the CDR3, taken from reference TRBV2 and TRBJ2-7): EPEVTQTPSHQVTQMGQEVILRCVPISNHLYFYWYRQILGQKVEFLVSFYNNEISEKSEIFDDQFSVERPDGSNFTLKIRSTKLEDSAMYFCASSEPRQGLISYEQYFGPGTRLTVT.

The rearrangement uses TRBV7-2 and TRBJ2-1; a weak D match, TRBD1 (5 bases). Germline V gene data show CDR1 as SGHTA and CDR2 as FQGNSA. The CDR3 covers 13 residues. Deletions cut 5 bases from V and 7 bases from J, with 12 bases between. CDR3 protein: CASSTHRRNEQFF. The CDR3 DNA is TGTGCCAGCAGCACGCACAGGAGAAATGAGCAGTTCTTC.

In this sample, this clone turned up many times. The chain has TRBV29-1 and TRBJ1-4, with no clear D. This CDR3 has 12 residues. Germline V gene data show CDR1 as SQVTM and CDR2 as ANQGSEA. V was trimmed by 7 bases and J by 5 bases, leaving 11 bases between them. The CDR3, as DNA: TGCAGCGGGCGGGCCATAAATGAAAAACTGTTTTTT. This gives the protein CSGRAINEKLFF.

The gene calls are TRBV19 and TRBJ1-1; possible D gene TRBD1, 6 bases. The germline V and J ends were trimmed by 4 bases and 8 bases, with 11 bases remaining between them. This CDR3 spans 12 amino acids. The germline gives CDR1 LNHDA, CDR2 SQIVND (reference sequence). The DNA of the CDR3 is TGTGCCAGTAGTAATCGACAGGACGAAGCTTTCTTT. This encodes CASSNRQDEAFF.

This sequence joins TRBV10-1 and TRBJ2-1, with a weak D call TRBD2 (5 bases). The germline V gene encodes CDR1 WNHNN and CDR2 SYGVQD (reference sequence). The V gene lost 7 bases and the J gene lost 5 bases, with 12 bases spanning the gap. The CDR3 totals 13 residues. CDR3: CASKLDGDNEQFF. The CDR3 DNA reads TGCGCCAGCAAATTGGACGGGGACAATGAGCAGTTCTTC.

The V gene is TRBV2, the J gene TRBJ1-1; D might be TRBD1 (5 bases). Germline loops: CDR1 SNHLY, CDR2 FYNNEI. V was clipped by 5 bases and J by 1 base, with 11 bases between them. The CDR3 has 14 residues. CDR3 amino acids: CASSIGHANTEAFF. The CDR3 region has the DNA TGTGCCAGCAGTATAGGACACGCGAACACTGAAGCTTTCTTT.

The V call is TRBV7-3, the J call TRBJ2-1, with D tentatively TRBD1 (5 bases). Germline V gene lookup returns CDR1 SGHTA and CDR2 FQGTGA. The CDR3 covers 15 residues. The V end lost 2 bases, the J end lost 6 bases, and 14 bases lay between the germline ends. The CDR3 spells CASSLGLLGRNEQFF. The DNA for the CDR3 is TGTGCCAGCAGCTTAGGGCTCCTGGGGCGCAATGAGCAGTTCTTC.

The rearrangement joins TRBV4-1 to TRBJ2-5, with 9 positions matching TRBD1. The V gene's germline CDR1 is MGHRA and CDR2 YSYEKL. J was trimmed by 5 bases and V by 5 bases; bases with no gene match: 6. The CDR3 spans 14 residues. The CDR3 DNA sequence: TGCGCCAGCAGCTACAGGGGGCTGAAGGAGACCCAGTACTTC. As protein: CASSYRGLKETQYF.

This sequence joins TRBV29-1 and TRBJ2-7; TRBD1 is a possible D gene (5 bases). The CDR3 contains 11 residues. Germline CDR1 is SQVTM and CDR2 is ANQGSEA. Between the trimmed V and J ends, which lost 6 bases and 3 bases, there was a span of 9 bases. The CDR3 is CSVSQVYEQYF. The CDR3 nucleotides read TGCAGCGTGTCACAGGTCTACGAGCAGTACTTC.

This chain connects TRBV5-1 to TRBJ2-3; a weak D match, TRBD1 (6 bases). The CDR3 runs 16 residues. Trimming removed 6 bases at V and 2 bases at J, with 19 bases between. CDR1 is SGHRS and CDR2 is YFSETQ in the germline V gene. CDR3: CASTPAPDSLTDTQYF. CDR3 in DNA: TGCGCCAGCACCCCTGCACCGGACAGCCTCACAGATACGCAGTATTTT. The full variable domain, rest sourced from reference TRBV5-1 and TRBJ2-3, is KAGVTQTPRYLIKTRGQQVTLSCSPISGHRSVSWYQQTPGQGLQFLFEYFSETQRNKGNFPGRFSGRQFSNSRSEMNVSTLELGDSALYLCASTPAPDSLTDTQYFGPGTRLTVL.